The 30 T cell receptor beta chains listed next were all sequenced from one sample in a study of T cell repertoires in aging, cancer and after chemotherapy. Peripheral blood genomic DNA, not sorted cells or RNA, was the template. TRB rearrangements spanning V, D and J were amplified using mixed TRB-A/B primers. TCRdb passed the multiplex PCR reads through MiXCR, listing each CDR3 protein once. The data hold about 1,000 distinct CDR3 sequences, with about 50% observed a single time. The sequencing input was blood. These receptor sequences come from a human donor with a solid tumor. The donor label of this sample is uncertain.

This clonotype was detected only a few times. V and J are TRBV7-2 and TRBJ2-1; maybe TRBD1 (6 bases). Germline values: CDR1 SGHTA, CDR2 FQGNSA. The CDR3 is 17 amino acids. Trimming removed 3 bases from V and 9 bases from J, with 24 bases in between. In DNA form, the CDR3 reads TGTGCCAGCAGCTTCCTCCCCGTTGGGGGCCGATCCACTGAGCAGTTCTTC. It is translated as CASSFLPVGGRSTEQFF.

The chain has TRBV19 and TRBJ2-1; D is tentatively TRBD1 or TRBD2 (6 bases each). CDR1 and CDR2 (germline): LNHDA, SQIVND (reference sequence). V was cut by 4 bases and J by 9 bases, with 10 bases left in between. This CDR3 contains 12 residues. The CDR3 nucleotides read TGTGCCAGTAGTACGGGGGCCAGTGAGCAGTTCTTC. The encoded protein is CASSTGASEQFF.

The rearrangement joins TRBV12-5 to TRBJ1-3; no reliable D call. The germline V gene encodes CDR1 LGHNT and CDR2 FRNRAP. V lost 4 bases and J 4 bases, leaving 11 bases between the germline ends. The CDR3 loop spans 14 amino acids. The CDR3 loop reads CASGWLLSGNTIYF. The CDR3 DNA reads TGTGCTAGTGGTTGGCTCCTGTCCGGAAACACCATATATTTT.

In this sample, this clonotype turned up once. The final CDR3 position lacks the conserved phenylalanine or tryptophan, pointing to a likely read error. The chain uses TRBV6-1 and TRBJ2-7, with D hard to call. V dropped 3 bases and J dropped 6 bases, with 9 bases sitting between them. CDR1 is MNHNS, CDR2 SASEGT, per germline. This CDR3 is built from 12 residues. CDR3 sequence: CASSEGWGEQYI. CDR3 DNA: TGTGCCAGCAGTGAGGGGTGGGGCGAGCAGTACATC.

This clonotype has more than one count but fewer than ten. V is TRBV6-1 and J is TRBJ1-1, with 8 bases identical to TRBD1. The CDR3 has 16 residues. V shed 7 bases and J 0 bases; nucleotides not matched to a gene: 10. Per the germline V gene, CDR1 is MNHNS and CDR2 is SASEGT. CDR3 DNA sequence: TGTGCCAGCAAACGACAGGGGACCCACTTGAACACTGAAGCTTTCTTT. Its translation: CASKRQGTHLNTEAFF.

CDR3 residues: CASRGSPGDYGYTF. For the CDR3, the DNA is TGTGCCAGCAGGGGGAGCCCAGGGGACTATGGCTACACCTTC. The chain carries TRBV5-6 and TRBJ1-2, with a weak D call TRBD1 (6 bases). V lost 5 bases, J lost 3 bases, and 14 bases lay in between. The CDR3 sequence is 14 residues long. Germline V gives CDR1 SGHDT, CDR2 YYEEEE. Full variable domain (missing parts from reference TRBV5-6 and TRBJ1-2): DAGVTQSPTHLIKTRGQQVTLRCSPKSGHDTVSWYQQALGQGPQFIFQYYEEEERQRGNFPDRFSGHQFPNYSSELNVNALLLGDSALYLCASRGSPGDYGYTFGSGTRLTVV.

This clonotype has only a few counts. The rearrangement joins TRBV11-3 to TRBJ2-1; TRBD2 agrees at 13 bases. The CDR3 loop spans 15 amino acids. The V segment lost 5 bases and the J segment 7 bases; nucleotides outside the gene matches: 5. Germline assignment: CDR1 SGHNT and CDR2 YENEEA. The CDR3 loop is CASSPRLAGGNEQFF. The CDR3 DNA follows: TGTGCCAGCAGCCCTAGACTAGCGGGAGGTAATGAGCAGTTCTTC. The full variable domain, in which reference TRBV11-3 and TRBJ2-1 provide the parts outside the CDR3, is EAGVVQSPRYKIIEKKQPVAFWCNPISGHNTLYWYLQNLGQGPELLIRYENEEAVDDSQLPKDRFSAERLKGVDSTLKIQPAELGDSAVYLCASSPRLAGGNEQFFGPGTRLTVL.

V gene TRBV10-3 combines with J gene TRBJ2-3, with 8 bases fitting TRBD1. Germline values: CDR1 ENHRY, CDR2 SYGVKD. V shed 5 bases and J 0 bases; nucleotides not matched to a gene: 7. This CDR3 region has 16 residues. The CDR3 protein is CAISPGTGFSTDTQYF. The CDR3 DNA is TGTGCCATCAGTCCCGGGACAGGCTTTAGCACAGATACGCAGTATTTT.

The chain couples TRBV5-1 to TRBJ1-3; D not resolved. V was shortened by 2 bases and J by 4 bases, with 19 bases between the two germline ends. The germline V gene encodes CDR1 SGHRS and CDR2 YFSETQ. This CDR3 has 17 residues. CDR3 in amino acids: CASSLGSGSAPGNTIYF. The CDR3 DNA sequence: TGCGCCAGCAGCTTAGGGAGCGGATCCGCCCCAGGAAACACCATATATTTT.

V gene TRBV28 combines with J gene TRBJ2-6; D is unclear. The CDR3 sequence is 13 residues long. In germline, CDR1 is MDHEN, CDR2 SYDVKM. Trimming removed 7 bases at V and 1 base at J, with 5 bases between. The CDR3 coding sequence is TGTGCCAGCATGGAATCTGGGGCCAACGTCCTGACTTTC. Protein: CASMESGANVLTF. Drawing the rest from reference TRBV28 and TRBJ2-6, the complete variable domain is DVKVTQSSRYLVKRTGEKVFLECVQDMDHENMFWYRQDPGLGLRLIYFSYDVKMKEKGDIPEGYSVSREKKERFSLILESASTNQTSMYLCASMESGANVLTFGAGSRLTVL.

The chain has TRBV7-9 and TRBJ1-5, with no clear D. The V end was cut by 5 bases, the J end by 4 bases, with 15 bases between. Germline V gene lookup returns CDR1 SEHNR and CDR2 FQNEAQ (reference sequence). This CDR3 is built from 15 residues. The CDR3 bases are TGTGCCAGCAGCCCCGGTATAGGGCGGAATCAGCCCCAGCATTTT. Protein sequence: CASSPGIGRNQPQHF.

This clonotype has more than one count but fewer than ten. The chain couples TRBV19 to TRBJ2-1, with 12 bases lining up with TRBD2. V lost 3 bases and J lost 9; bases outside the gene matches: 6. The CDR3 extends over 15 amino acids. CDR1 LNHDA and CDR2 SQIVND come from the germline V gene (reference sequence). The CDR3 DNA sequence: TGTGCCAGTAGTATCTCTAGCGGGGGGGCAGGTGAGCAGTTCTTC. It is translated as CASSISSGGAGEQFF.

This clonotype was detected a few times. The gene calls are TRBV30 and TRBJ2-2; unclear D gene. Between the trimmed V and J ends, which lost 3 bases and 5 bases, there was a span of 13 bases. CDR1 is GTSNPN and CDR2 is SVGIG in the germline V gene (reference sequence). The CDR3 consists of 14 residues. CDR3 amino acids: CAWRSGVETGELFF. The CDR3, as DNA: TGTGCCTGGAGATCTGGCGTGGAGACCGGGGAGCTGTTTTTT.

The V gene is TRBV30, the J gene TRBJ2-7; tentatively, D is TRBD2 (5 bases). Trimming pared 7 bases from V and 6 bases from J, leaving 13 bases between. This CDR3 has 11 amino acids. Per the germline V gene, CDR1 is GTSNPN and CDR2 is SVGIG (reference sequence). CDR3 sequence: CALGRGLEQYF. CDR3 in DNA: TGTGCCTTAGGGAGAGGGCTCGAGCAGTACTTC. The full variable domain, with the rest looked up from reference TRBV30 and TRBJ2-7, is SQTIHQWPATLVQPVGSPLSLECTVEGTSNPNLYWYRQAAGRGLQLLFYSVGIGQISSEVPQNLSASRPQDRQFILSSKKLLLSDSGFYLCALGRGLEQYFGPGTRLTVT.

The CDR3 region is CASSPRDRGGEQYF. CDR3 nucleotides: TGTGCCAGCAGCCCCAGAGACAGGGGGGGAGAGCAGTACTTC. V usage is TRBV11-1 and J usage is TRBJ2-7, with 9 nucleotides matching TRBD1. Germline CDR1 reads SGHAT; CDR2 reads FQDESV (reference sequence). This CDR3 contains 14 residues. The V gene end was trimmed by 5 bases and the J gene end by 7 bases; junction bases not matched to a gene: 9.

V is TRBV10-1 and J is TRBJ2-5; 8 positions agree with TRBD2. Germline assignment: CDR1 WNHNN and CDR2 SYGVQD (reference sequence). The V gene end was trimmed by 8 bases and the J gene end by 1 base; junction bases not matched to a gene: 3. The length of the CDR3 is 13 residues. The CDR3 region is CASPGLVQETQYF. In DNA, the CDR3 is TGCGCCAGCCCGGGACTAGTCCAAGAGACCCAGTACTTC.

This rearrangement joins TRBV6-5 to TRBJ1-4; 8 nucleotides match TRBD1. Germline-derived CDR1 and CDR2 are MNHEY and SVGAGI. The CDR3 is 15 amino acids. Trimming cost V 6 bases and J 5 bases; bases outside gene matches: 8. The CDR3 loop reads CASSETGVWNEKLFF. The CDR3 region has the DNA TGTGCCAGCAGCGAGACAGGGGTATGGAATGAAAAACTGTTTTTT.

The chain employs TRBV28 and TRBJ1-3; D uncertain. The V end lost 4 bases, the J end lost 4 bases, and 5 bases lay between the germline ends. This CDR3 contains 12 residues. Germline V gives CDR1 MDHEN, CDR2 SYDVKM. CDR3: CASSWGGNTIYF. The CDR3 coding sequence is TGTGCCAGCAGTTGGGGAGGAAACACCATATATTTT.

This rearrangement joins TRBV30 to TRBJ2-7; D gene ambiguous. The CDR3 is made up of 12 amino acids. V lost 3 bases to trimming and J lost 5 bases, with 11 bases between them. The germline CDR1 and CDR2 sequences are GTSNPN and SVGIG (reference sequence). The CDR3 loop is CAWSPITDEQYF. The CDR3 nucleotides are TGTGCCTGGAGCCCTATCACTGACGAGCAGTACTTC.

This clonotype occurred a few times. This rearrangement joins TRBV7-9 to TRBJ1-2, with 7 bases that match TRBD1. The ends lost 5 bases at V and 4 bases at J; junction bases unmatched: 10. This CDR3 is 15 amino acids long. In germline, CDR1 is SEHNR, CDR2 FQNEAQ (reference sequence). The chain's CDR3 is CASSPPDRFLYGYTF. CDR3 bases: TGTGCCAGCAGCCCGCCGGACAGGTTCCTCTATGGCTACACCTTC.

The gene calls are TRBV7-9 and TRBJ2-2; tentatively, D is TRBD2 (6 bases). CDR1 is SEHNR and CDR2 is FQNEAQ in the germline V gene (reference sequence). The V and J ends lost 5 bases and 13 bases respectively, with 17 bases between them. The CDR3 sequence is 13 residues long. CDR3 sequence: CASSPSQIGRLFF. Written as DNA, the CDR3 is TGTGCCAGCAGCCCTTCCCAGATCGGGAGGCTGTTTTTT.

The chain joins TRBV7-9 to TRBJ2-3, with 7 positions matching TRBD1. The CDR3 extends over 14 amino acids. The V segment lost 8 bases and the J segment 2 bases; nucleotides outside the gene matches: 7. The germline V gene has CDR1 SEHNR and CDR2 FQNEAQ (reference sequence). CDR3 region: CASGRQGPTDTQYF. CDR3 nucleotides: TGTGCCAGCGGACGACAGGGTCCCACAGATACGCAGTATTTT.

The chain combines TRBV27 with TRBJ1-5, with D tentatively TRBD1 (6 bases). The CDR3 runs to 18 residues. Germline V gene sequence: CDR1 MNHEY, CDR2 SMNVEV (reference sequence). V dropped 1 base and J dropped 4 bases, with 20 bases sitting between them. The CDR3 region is CASSLFWQGPRLNQPQHF. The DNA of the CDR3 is TGTGCCAGCAGTTTATTCTGGCAGGGGCCTAGACTAAATCAGCCCCAGCATTTT.

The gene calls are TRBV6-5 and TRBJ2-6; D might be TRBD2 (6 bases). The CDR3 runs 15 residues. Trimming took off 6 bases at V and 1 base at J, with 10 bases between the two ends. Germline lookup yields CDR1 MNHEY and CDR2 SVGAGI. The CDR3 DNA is TGTGCCAGCAGCCGAGGGACTTCTGGGGCCAACGTCCTGACTTTC. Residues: CASSRGTSGANVLTF.

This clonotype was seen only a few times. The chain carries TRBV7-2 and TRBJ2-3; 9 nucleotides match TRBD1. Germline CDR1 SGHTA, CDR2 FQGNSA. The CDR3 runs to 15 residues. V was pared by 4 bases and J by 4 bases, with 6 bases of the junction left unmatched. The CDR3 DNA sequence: TGTGCCAGCAGCTCCGGACAGGGGAGGGCAGATACGCAGTATTTT. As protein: CASSSGQGRADTQYF.

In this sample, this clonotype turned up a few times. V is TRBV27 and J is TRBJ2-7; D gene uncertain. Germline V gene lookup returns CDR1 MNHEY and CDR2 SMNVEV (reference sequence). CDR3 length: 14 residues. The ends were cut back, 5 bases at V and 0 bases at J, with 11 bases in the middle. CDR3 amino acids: CASSPWGISYEQYV. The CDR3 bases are TGTGCCAGCAGTCCTTGGGGAATCTCCTACGAGCAGTACGTC.

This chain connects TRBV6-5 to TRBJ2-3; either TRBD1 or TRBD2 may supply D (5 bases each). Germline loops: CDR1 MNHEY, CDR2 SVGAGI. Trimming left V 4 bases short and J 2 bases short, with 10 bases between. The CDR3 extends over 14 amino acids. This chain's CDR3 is CASSLGDATDTQYF. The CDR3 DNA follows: TGTGCCAGCAGTTTGGGGGACGCCACAGATACGCAGTATTTT.

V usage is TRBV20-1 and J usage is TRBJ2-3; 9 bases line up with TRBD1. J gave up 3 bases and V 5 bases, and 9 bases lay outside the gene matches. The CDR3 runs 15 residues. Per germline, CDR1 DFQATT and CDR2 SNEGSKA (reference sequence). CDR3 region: CSASHTGGVTDTQYF. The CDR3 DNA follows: TGCAGTGCTTCCCATACAGGGGGCGTAACAGATACGCAGTATTTT.

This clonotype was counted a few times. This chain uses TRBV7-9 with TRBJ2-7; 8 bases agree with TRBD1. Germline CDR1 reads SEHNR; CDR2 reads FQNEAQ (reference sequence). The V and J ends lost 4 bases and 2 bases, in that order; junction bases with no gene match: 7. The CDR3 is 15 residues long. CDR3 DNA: TGTGCCAGCAGCTCAACGACAGGGGTTCCCTACGAGCAGTACTTC. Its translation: CASSSTTGVPYEQYF.

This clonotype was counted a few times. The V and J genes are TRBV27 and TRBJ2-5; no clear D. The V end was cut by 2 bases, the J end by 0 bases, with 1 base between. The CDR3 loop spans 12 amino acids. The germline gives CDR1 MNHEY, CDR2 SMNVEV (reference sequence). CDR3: CASSLDQETQYF. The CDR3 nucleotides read TGTGCCAGCAGTTTAGACCAAGAGACCCAGTACTTC.